The 31 T cell receptor beta chains below were found in one sample sequenced in a study of CD8+CD57+ T cells in acquired aplastic anemia listed by TCRdb under 2018. TCRdb lists the instrument as Illumina HiSeq 2000. Profiling of TCR beta VDJ combinations and CDR3 sequences used genomic DNA as the template. TCRdb redid the processing of the public reads, applying fastp at Q25 and MiXCR, and retained in-frame beta chains. Every entry covers one CDR3 protein and lists the most common genes and DNA from its rows. This sample gives 150,000 to 200,000 distinct CDR3 sequences in total; roughly 40% of them show up just once. The ten biggest clones cover approximately 1% of the sample. The source material was sorted CD4+, CD8+, or CD8+CD57+ T cells (not recorded which) from PBMCs. The receptors were sampled from a human donor in good health.

The V gene is TRBV3-1, the J gene TRBJ2-1; the match to TRBD2 covers 7 bases. CDR1 LGHDT and CDR2 YNNKEL come from the germline V gene (reference sequence). The CDR3 consists of 15 residues. Trimming took 4 bases from V and 4 from J; bases not matched to a gene: 7. The CDR3 region is CASSPEASGYNEQFF. The CDR3 nucleotides are TGTGCCAGCAGCCCCGAGGCTAGCGGTTACAATGAGCAGTTCTTC.

This clonotype was found a few times. The chain joins TRBV6-5 to TRBJ1-5, with a possible D match to TRBD1 (6 bases). This CDR3 region has 16 residues. The V end lost 2 bases, the J end lost 0 bases, and 11 bases lay between the germline ends. Germline CDR1 reads MNHEY; CDR2 reads SVGAGI. The DNA of the CDR3 is TGTGCCAGCAGTTACGGACAGTTTTATAGCAATCAGCCCCAGCATTTT. Protein product: CASSYGQFYSNQPQHF.

The chain couples TRBV25-1 to TRBJ2-3; D may be TRBD2 (6 bases). CDR1 and CDR2 from the germline V gene are MGHDK and SYGVNS. The V end lost 1 base, the J end lost 2 bases, and 10 bases lay between the germline ends. This CDR3 is built from 15 residues. The CDR3 sequence: CASSEFLANTDTQYF. The DNA of the CDR3 is TGTGCCAGCAGTGAATTTCTAGCGAACACAGATACGCAGTATTTT. Full variable domain (missing parts from reference TRBV25-1 and TRBJ2-3): EADIYQTPRYLVIGTGKKITLECSQTMGHDKMYWYQQDPGMELHLIHYSYGVNSTEKGDLSSESTVSRIRTEHFPLTLESARPSHTSQYLCASSEFLANTDTQYFGPGTRLTVL.

V gene TRBV30 combines with J gene TRBJ2-5; 7 bases align to TRBD2. CDR3 length: 14 residues. The germline V gene encodes CDR1 GTSNPN and CDR2 SVGIG (reference sequence). With 7 bases clipped from V and 5 bases from J, the junction kept 13 bases outside the gene matches. For the CDR3, the DNA is TGTGCCTCCACGGGCGGGAGTGGTTTGGAGACCCAGTACTTC. Translated, it gives CASTGGSGLETQYF.

The V call is TRBV2, the J call TRBJ2-7; the match to TRBD2 covers 10 bases. This CDR3 comprises 14 residues. Germline V CDR1 and CDR2: SNHLY, FYNNEI. The V and J ends lost 5 bases and 4 bases, in that order; junction bases with no gene match: 5. Here the CDR3 reads CASSSGRGIYEQYF. CDR3 bases: TGTGCCAGCAGTAGCGGGAGGGGTATTTACGAGCAGTACTTC.

This clonotype was recorded many times. This sequence joins TRBV2 and TRBJ1-4, with D unclear. The CDR3 spans 14 residues. V lost 4 bases, J lost 0 bases, and 6 bases lay in between. Per germline, CDR1 SNHLY and CDR2 FYNNEI. The CDR3 reads CASSVEATNEKLFF. CDR3 DNA: TGTGCCAGCAGTGTGGAAGCAACTAATGAAAAACTGTTTTTT.

This clonotype was seen a few times. The rearrangement uses TRBV10-3 and TRBJ2-7; 12 bases align to TRBD2. The CDR3 is 15 amino acids. With V trimmed by 9 bases and J by 2 bases, 8 bases remained unmatched. Germline V lookup: CDR1 ENHRY, CDR2 SYGVKD. The CDR3 DNA follows: TGTGCCATAACGACTAGCGGGGGACAAACCTACGAGCAGTACTTC. It translates to CAITTSGGQTYEQYF.

The J gene is TRBJ2-5, the V gene TRBV7-8, with D unclear. The CDR3 extends over 14 amino acids. Per germline, CDR1 SGHVS and CDR2 FQNEAQ. Trimming cost V 5 bases and J 3 bases, with 13 bases left between them. The DNA of the CDR3 is TGTGCCAGCAGCCCCTCCGGCCGTAAAGAGACCCAGTACTTC. Translation gives CASSPSGRKETQYF.

The rearrangement uses TRBV20-1 and TRBJ2-7, with TRBD2 matching 11 bases. Trimming at V came to 2 bases and at J to 3 bases, leaving 6 bases not matched to a gene. Germline V gene sequence: CDR1 DFQATT, CDR2 SNEGSKA (reference sequence). This CDR3 spans 15 amino acids. The CDR3 loop is CSARHHLAGGYEQYF. The CDR3 DNA is TGCAGTGCTAGACACCATCTAGCGGGAGGCTACGAGCAGTACTTC.

The J gene is TRBJ1-1, the V gene TRBV15, with D perhaps TRBD1 (6 bases). With 8 bases removed from V and 1 base from J, the gap between germline ends came to 8 bases. CDR3 length: 12 residues. Germline loops: CDR1 LNHNV, CDR2 YYDKDF (reference sequence). CDR3 DNA sequence: TGTGCCACCGCACAGGGGAACACTGAAGCTTTCTTT. Its protein is CATAQGNTEAFF.

V is TRBV20-1 and J is TRBJ2-3; no definite D call. The CDR3 runs 15 residues. The V and J ends lost 3 bases and 6 bases respectively, with 19 bases between them. The germline V gene encodes CDR1 DFQATT and CDR2 SNEGSKA (reference sequence). The DNA for the CDR3 is TGCAGTGCTAGCGTCACCCCAAATACGCTTGATACGCAGTATTTT. Translated: CSASVTPNTLDTQYF.

Comment on this clonotype: This may stem from a read error, because a much larger clone lies one nucleotide away. The chain carries TRBV5-4 and TRBJ2-3, with TRBD2 identical over 7 bases. Germline V lookup: CDR1 SGHNT, CDR2 YYREEE (reference sequence). V lost 6 bases to trimming and J lost 8 bases; unmatched junction nucleotides: 6. There are 12 residues in the CDR3. The CDR3: CASNPWGGTQYF. CDR3 nucleotide sequence: TGTGCCAGCAACCCGTGGGGGGGTACGCAGTATTTT. Looking up the rest from reference TRBV5-4 and TRBJ2-3 gives the full variable domain: ETGVTQSPTHLIKTRGQQVTLRCSSQSGHNTVSWYQQALGQGPQFIFQYYREEENGRGNFPPRFSGLQFPNYSSELNVNALELDDSALYLCASNPWGGTQYFGPGTRLTVL.

The chain couples TRBV7-7 to TRBJ2-7; D gene uncertain. The CDR3 runs to 14 residues. V dropped 1 base and J dropped 2 bases, with 9 bases sitting between them. Germline CDR1 and CDR2: SSHAT and FNYEAQ (reference sequence). CDR3 sequence reads: CASSLDRGAYEQYF. DNA of the CDR3: TGTGCCAGCAGCTTAGACCGCGGAGCCTACGAGCAGTACTTC.

The chain joins TRBV20-1 to TRBJ2-3, with TRBD2 matching over 8 bases. The V gene end was trimmed by 4 bases and the J gene end by 4 bases; junction bases not matched to a gene: 13. The CDR3 has 16 amino acids. Germline values: CDR1 DFQATT, CDR2 SNEGSKA (reference sequence). The CDR3 loop reads CSAKIERGPWADTQYF. The CDR3 DNA reads TGCAGTGCTAAGATTGAGCGGGGGCCTTGGGCAGATACGCAGTATTTT.

This clonotype was recorded at least ten times. This chain joins TRBV7-9 and TRBJ2-5; 7 bases line up with TRBD2. J gave up 5 bases and V 4 bases, and 10 bases lay outside the gene matches. There are 15 residues in the CDR3. The germline gives CDR1 SEHNR, CDR2 FQNEAQ (reference sequence). The CDR3 bases are TGTGCCAGCAGCTATCGATACGGGAGGACCGAGACCCAGTACTTC. Amino acid sequence: CASSYRYGRTETQYF.

This clonotype was observed at least ten times. Here the CDR3 DNA reads TGTGCCAGCAGCTTAGATCTAGCGGGGGGGCGGCGGGAGACCCAGTACTTC. Its translation is CASSLDLAGGRRETQYF. This chain uses TRBV11-2 with TRBJ2-5, with 12 bases matching TRBD2. The V and J ends lost 0 bases and 5 bases, in that order; junction bases with no gene match: 7. Germline V gene data show CDR1 as SGHAT and CDR2 as FQNNGV. The CDR3 length is 17 residues.

This clonotype has a count of ten or more. V and J are TRBV20-1 and TRBJ2-7, with D perhaps TRBD1 (5 bases). V lost 2 bases, J lost 0 bases, and 8 bases lay in between. Germline loops: CDR1 DFQATT, CDR2 SNEGSKA (reference sequence). There are 13 residues in the CDR3. CDR3 coding DNA: TGCAGTGCTAGACACAGGAGCTCCTACGAGCAGTACTTC. This encodes CSARHRSSYEQYF.

V is TRBV7-9 and J is TRBJ2-5; D gene unclear. Germline loops: CDR1 SEHNR, CDR2 FQNEAQ (reference sequence). The V gene lost 10 bases and the J gene lost 5 bases, with 5 bases spanning the gap. The CDR3 is 9 amino acids. The CDR3 here is CATRETQYF. CDR3 nucleotides: TGTGCCACCCGGGAGACCCAGTACTTC. The variable domain in full, completed from reference TRBV7-9 and TRBJ2-5, reads DTGVSQNPRHKITKRGQNVTFRCDPISEHNRLYWYRQTLGQGPEFLTYFQNEAQLEKSRLLSDRFSAERPKGSFSTLEIQRTEQGDSAMYLCATRETQYFGPGTRLLVL.

This clonotype appeared a few times. The CDR3 DNA is TGTGCCACCAGCAACCAGCATGACGAGCAGTACTTC. Residues: CATSNQHDEQYF. This chain uses TRBV15 with TRBJ2-7; D remains unclear. The CDR3 extends over 12 amino acids. V lost 4 bases and J 5 bases, leaving 9 bases between the germline ends. Germline V gene sequence: CDR1 LNHNV, CDR2 YYDKDF (reference sequence).

The V gene is TRBV29-1, the J gene TRBJ2-7, with 7 bases aligning to TRBD2. The ends lost 4 bases at V and 3 bases at J; junction bases unmatched: 18. Germline V gene sequence: CDR1 SQVTM, CDR2 ANQGSEA. This CDR3 is built from 17 residues. The CDR3 nucleotides read TGCAGCGTTGCAGTTCTCTCGGGTGGCGGGAGAGGCTACGAGCAGTACTTC. Amino acids: CSVAVLSGGGRGYEQYF.

This clonotype has at least ten counts. This rearrangement joins TRBV7-8 to TRBJ1-5; tentative D call: TRBD1 (6 bases). This CDR3 comprises 14 residues. Trimming took off 5 bases at V and 8 bases at J, with 16 bases between the two ends. CDR1 and CDR2 from the germline V gene are SGHVS and FQNEAQ. The CDR3 is CASSERTAGEPQHF. The DNA of the CDR3 is TGTGCCAGCAGCGAACGGACAGCGGGAGAGCCCCAGCATTTT. Full variable domain (rest looked up from reference TRBV7-8 and TRBJ1-5): GAGVSQSPRYKVAKRGQDVALRCDPISGHVSLFWYQQALGQGPEFLTYFQNEAQLDKSGLPSDRFFAERPEGSVSTLKIQRTQQEDSAVYLCASSERTAGEPQHFGDGTRLSIL.

The chain carries TRBV24-1 and TRBJ2-1; D perhaps matches TRBD2 (5 bases). The CDR3 loop spans 14 amino acids. Germline CDR1 KGHDR, CDR2 SFDVKD. Between the trimmed V and J ends, which lost 4 bases and 6 bases, there was a span of 12 bases. This CDR3 is CATSEIGLLNEQFF. CDR3 coding DNA: TGTGCCACCAGTGAGATAGGACTGCTCAATGAGCAGTTCTTC.

V is TRBV11-2 and J is TRBJ2-3; no definite D call. TRBJ1-5 explains the end of the DNA better; the J call may be wrong. The CDR3 is 14 amino acids. CDR1 is SGHAT, CDR2 FQNNGV, per germline. The chain's CDR3 is CASSFSLITDTQHF. DNA for the CDR3: TGTGCCAGCAGCTTCTCTCTAATCACAGATACGCAGCATTTT.

This clonotype was detected many times. The genes are TRBV13 and TRBJ1-1, with 9 bases aligning to TRBD1. The junction had 5 bases not matched to a gene; V was cut back by 5 bases and J by 4 bases. Germline lookup yields CDR1 PRHDT and CDR2 FYEKMQ (reference sequence). The CDR3 contains 14 residues. The CDR3 coding sequence is TGTGCCAGCAGCGCCTACAGGGGGCCCACTGAAGCTTTCTTT. Its translation is CASSAYRGPTEAFF. Supplemented by reference TRBV13 and TRBJ1-1, the full variable domain reads AAGVIQSPRHLIKEKRETATLKCYPIPRHDTVYWYQQGPGQDPQFLISFYEKMQSDKGSIPDRFSAQQFSDYHSELNMSSLELGDSALYFCASSAYRGPTEAFFGQGTRLTVV.

Points on this clonotype: One end of the junction does not line up with germline, which may come from a read error. This chain uses TRBV6-5 with TRBJ1-2; D might be TRBD1 (5 bases). CDR1 and CDR2 from the germline V gene are MNHEY and SVGAGI. The CDR3 is 14 amino acids. Written as DNA, the CDR3 is TGTGCCAGCAGTTACGTTGCAGGGCGATCTGGCAACACCTTC. This encodes CASSYVAGRSGNTF.

This clonotype was seen repeatedly, ten times or more. The chain links TRBV2 to TRBJ2-1; possibly TRBD2 for D (7 bases). The CDR3 has 15 amino acids. Germline CDR1 reads SNHLY; CDR2 reads FYNNEI. With 5 bases removed from V and 7 bases from J, the gap between germline ends came to 18 bases. CDR3 sequence: CASSMRGGRENEQFF. The DNA for the CDR3 is TGTGCCAGCAGTATGAGGGGGGGCCGGGAGAATGAGCAGTTCTTC.

The chain joins TRBV24-1 to TRBJ2-3, with D perhaps matching TRBD1 (5 bases). The germline V gene has CDR1 KGHDR and CDR2 SFDVKD. V lost 2 bases and J 4 bases, leaving 9 bases between the germline ends. CDR3 length equals 14 residues. CDR3 in amino acids: CATSDSRVADTQYF. The CDR3 DNA reads as TGTGCCACCAGTGATTCCAGGGTAGCAGATACGCAGTATTTT.

In regard to this clonotype: The CDR3 end shows no conserved phenylalanine or tryptophan, and so a read error is likely. The chain employs TRBV5-5 and TRBJ2-5; no clear D. The length of the CDR3 is 15 residues. V lost 1 base and J 5 bases, leaving 15 bases between the germline ends. Germline V gene data show CDR1 as SGHKS and CDR2 as YYEKEE (reference sequence). In DNA, the CDR3 is TGTGCCAGCAGCTTGTTAGCTGGGAAGCTGGAGACCCAGTACCTC. Protein: CASSLLAGKLETQYL.

This clonotype appeared once. The V gene is TRBV2, the J gene TRBJ2-3, with 12 bases that match TRBD2. Per the germline V gene, CDR1 is SNHLY and CDR2 is FYNNEI. The CDR3 has 14 amino acids. Unmatched junction bases numbered 4, after V lost 6 bases and J lost 6 bases. The CDR3 DNA reads TGTGCCAGCAGGGCCGGGACTAGCGGGGATACGCAGTATTTT. Translating gives CASRAGTSGDTQYF.

This clonotype was picked up a small number of times. The chain is built from TRBV12-5 and TRBJ2-5, with 13 nucleotides matching TRBD2. Germline lookup yields CDR1 LGHNT and CDR2 FRNRAP. The CDR3 loop spans 18 amino acids. Unmatched junction bases numbered 5, after V lost 1 base and J lost 0 bases. CDR3 region: CASGLGGLAGLYQETQYF. The CDR3 coding sequence is TGTGCTAGTGGTTTGGGGGGACTAGCGGGACTATACCAAGAGACCCAGTACTTC.

Remarks on this clonotype: One end of the junction varies from germline; a read error may be responsible. This sequence joins TRBV15 and TRBJ2-1; TRBD2 matches 7 bases. CDR1 is LNHNV and CDR2 is YYDKDF in the germline V gene (reference sequence). CDR3 length equals 19 residues. The CDR3 nucleotides are TGTGCCAGCAGCTCCCTCAGGAGTAGCGGGCTTAGCTCCTACAATGAGCAGTTCTTC. Its translation: CASSSLRSSGLSSYNEQFF.